The count of the clone carrying this T cell receptor beta chain is one. Its matching antigen is unknown. The data belong to a study of PD-1 blockade in mismatch repair-deficient tumors. In the study overall: Patients had about a dozen mismatch repair-deficient cancer types, all previously treated and progressing.

General study findings and limits: Tumor-resident clones, often absent from pretreatment blood, expanded after pembrolizumab and then contracted.

V shed 4 bases, J shed 1 base, and the junction held 2 bases outside the gene matches. The germline V gene has CDR1 SGHRS and CDR2 YFSETQ. The CDR3 is 14 amino acids. The data were produced by immunoSEQ multiplex PCR, yet TCRdb's version contains in-frame clones alone and is incomplete. The sample has under 95,000 clones, more than 65% seen once. Sample: peripheral blood, taken 12 weeks after starting pembrolizumab. The V gene is TRBV5-1, the J gene TRBJ2-1; TRBD1 matches 7 bases. This sequence was found in an adult with mismatch repair-deficient cancer. DNA of the CDR3: TGCGCCAGCAGCACGACAGGGTCCTACAATGAGCAGTTCTTC. It encodes CASSTTGSYNEQFF. Full variable domain (outside the CDR3, taken from reference TRBV5-1 and TRBJ2-1): KAGVTQTPRYLIKTRGQQVTLSCSPISGHRSVSWYQQTPGQGLQFLFEYFSETQRNKGNFPGRFSGRQFSNSRSEMNVSTLELGDSALYLCASSTTGSYNEQFFGPGTRLTVL.